Listed below are T cell receptor beta chains from one sample, sequenced in a study of blood T cells in healthy people across ages. TCRdb independently ran MiXCR on the 5' RACE reads; one entry per CDR3 protein. The data hold fewer than 700,000 distinct CDR3 sequences, with around 38% observed a single time. Sequences were obtained from blood. The receptor set was obtained from a man older than 75 in good health. CDR3s include the opening cysteine and the closing phenylalanine or tryptophan. The D gene is left open where the match is weak. Not all rows give a size; the values are once, few, many and, for expanded clones, a class.

d_gene | j_gene | v_gene | abundance | CDR3nt | CDR3aa
TRBD1 | TRBJ2-3 | TRBV4-1 | few | TGCGCCAGCAGTCAAAGTGGGACAGGGTCTAGCACAGATACGCAGTATTTT | CASSQSGTGSSTDTQYF
- | TRBJ2-7 | TRBV11-1 | - | TGTGCCAGCAGCTTAGAGGCGGGAAGGAACGAGCAGTACTTC | CASSLEAGRNEQYF
- | TRBJ1-1 | TRBV2 | few | TGTGCCAGCAGTGAATCTCCAGGGAGAAGGACTGAAGCTTTCTTT | CASSESPGRRTEAFF
- | TRBJ2-3 | TRBV6-1 | few | TGTGCCAGCAGCCCCCGCGGGGCCTCGGCTACAGATACGCAGTATTTT | CASSPRGASATDTQYF
- | TRBJ2-3 | TRBV3-1 | many | TGTGCCAGCAGCCCTCGACAGGCGGGCACAGATACGCAGTATTTT | CASSPRQAGTDTQYF
- | TRBJ1-5 | TRBV7-2 | - | TGTGCCAGCAGCTTAGGCCACCCTAGCAATCGGCCCCAGCATTTT | CASSLGHPSNRPQHF
- | TRBJ2-1 | TRBV20-1 | - | TGCAGTGCTAGAGATCAATGGGGACCCCGAAACCCTGGAAATGAGCAGTTCTTC | CSARDQWGPRNPGNEQFF
TRBD1 | TRBJ2-2 | TRBV2 | few | TGTGCCAGCAGCTCACCGACAGGGAGCACCGGGGAGCTGTTTTTT | CASSSPTGSTGELFF
- | TRBJ2-7 | TRBV18 | - | TGTGCCAGCTCACCACGAGCGGTTACCTACGAGCAGTACTTC | CASSPRAVTYEQYF
TRBD2 | TRBJ2-1 | TRBV5-1 | - | TGCGCCAGCGGGACTAGCGGGGTGAATGAGCAGTTCTTC | CASGTSGVNEQFF
TRBD2 | TRBJ2-1 | TRBV20-1 | - | TGCAGTGGAGCGGGGGCCCGGGGTGTGAATGAGCAGTTCTTC | CSGAGARGVNEQFF
TRBD2 | TRBJ2-5 | TRBV7-2 | - | TGTGCCAGCAGCTTAGCGGCGGGGGGGCGAGAGACCCAGTACTTC | CASSLAAGGRETQYF
- | TRBJ1-1 | TRBV7-2 | many | TGTGCCAGCAGCTTGAGTGCGAACACTGAAGCTTTCTTT | CASSLSANTEAFF
TRBD2 | TRBJ2-3 | TRBV7-2 | - | TGTGCCAGCAGCTTAGTCCGACTAGCGGGGGGTACAGATACGCAGTATTTT | CASSLVRLAGGTDTQYF
- | TRBJ2-2 | TRBV7-9 | - | TGTGCCAGCAGTCCCCATAGTGGGGGTTCCGGGGAGCTGTTTTTT | CASSPHSGGSGELFF
- | TRBJ1-5 | TRBV18 | - | TGTGCCAGCTCACCTGGGGGGAGAAACAATCAGCCCCAGCATTTT | CASSPGGRNNQPQHF
- | TRBJ2-3 | TRBV6-2/TRBV6-3 | - | TGTGCCAGCAGTTTTGGGGGGCCGGTAACAGATACGCAGTATTTT | CASSFGGPVTDTQYF
- | TRBJ2-3 | TRBV5-4 | - | TGTGCCAGCAGCTTAAAGGATCTCACAGATACGCAGTATTTT | CASSLKDLTDTQYF
- | TRBJ1-1 | TRBV2 | - | TGTGCCAGCAGGACCGGGACACTAGTCACTGAAGCTTTCTTT | CASRTGTLVTEAFF
TRBD1 | TRBJ1-2 | TRBV6-4 | many | TGCGCCAGCAGCGCGGGACAGGGCAACTATGGCTACACCTTC | CASSAGQGNYGYTF
TRBD1 | TRBJ1-2 | TRBV6-6 | - | TGTGCCAGCAGTTACTCGAACAGGGGCGCAAATCGTGGCTACACCTTC | CASSYSNRGANRGYTF
TRBD2 | TRBJ2-5 | TRBV24-1 | few | TGTGCCACCAGTGATCCCCAGGCTAGCGGGAGAGAGACCCAGTACTTC | CATSDPQASGRETQYF
TRBD1 | TRBJ1-2 | TRBV5-1 | few | TGCGCCAGCAGCTTGGATCCGACAGGGAACTATGGCTACACCTTC | CASSLDPTGNYGYTF
- | TRBJ2-1 | TRBV7-8 | - | TGTGCCAGCAGCTCCTCTGTTGAGGACAATGAGCAGTTCTTC | CASSSSVEDNEQFF
- | TRBJ2-5 | TRBV2 | - | TGTGCCACACACAGGGCCCAAGAGACCCAGTACTTC | CATHRAQETQYF
- | TRBJ2-7 | TRBV6-2/TRBV6-3 | - | TGTGCCAGCAGTTACCCCGGAGGGGAAGGCAATAAGCAGTACTTC | CASSYPGGEGNKQYF
- | TRBJ1-2 | TRBV6-2/TRBV6-3 | - | TGTGCCAGCAGTTACGAGCCGGACTATGGCTACACCTTC | CASSYEPDYGYTF
- | TRBJ1-6 | TRBV12-3/TRBV12-4 | - | TGTGCCAGCATCCGAGATGCGGGACACTATAATTCACCCCTCCACTTT | CASIRDAGHYNSPLHF
TRBD1 | TRBJ2-7 | TRBV7-3 | few | TGTGCCAGCAGCTCCACCCACGCTCGGGACAGGGGGTCTTACGAGCAGTACTTC | CASSSTHARDRGSYEQYF
- | TRBJ2-5 | TRBV29-1 | few | TGCAGCGTTGAAGAGGGGGAACGCAAGCAGTACTTC | CSVEEGERKQYF
- | TRBJ2-5 | TRBV4-2 | - | TGTGCCAGCAGCCAACAACAGACTAGGGGAGGCCAAGAGACCCAGTACTTC | CASSQQQTRGGQETQYF
- | TRBJ1-5 | TRBV2 | - | TGTGCCAGCAGTATCACCCGGGACAAATATAGCAATCAGCTCCAGCATTTT | CASSITRDKYSNQLQHF
- | TRBJ2-1 | TRBV12-5 | few | TGTGCTAGTGGCCCTGAGTGGGGGGCTTTGAATGAGCAGTTCTTC | CASGPEWGALNEQFF
TRBD2 | TRBJ2-4 | TRBV18 | few | TGTGCCAGCTCACCAATGGCTAGCGGAGAGGTTCAGTACTTC | CASSPMASGEVQYF
TRBD1 | TRBJ1-2 | TRBV12-3/TRBV12-4 | few | TGTGCCAGCAGCCTTCGGGTTCTCCAGGGGGGTGGCTACACCTTC | CASSLRVLQGGGYTF
- | TRBJ2-5 | TRBV4-2 | - | TGTGCCAGCAGCAAGATCTCGCAGTACCAAGAGACCCAGTACTTC | CASSKISQYQETQYF
TRBD2 | TRBJ2-3 | TRBV7-2 | few | TGTGCCAGCAGCTTAGCTAGCGGGGCCTCAGATACGCAGTATTTT | CASSLASGASDTQYF
- | TRBJ2-7 | TRBV5-1 | - | TGCGCCAGCAGCTCGCAAGGAGGTGGAACCGAGCAGTACTTC | CASSSQGGGTEQYF
- | TRBJ2-7 | TRBV29-1 | many | TGCAGCGTTCGTTACAGCTCCTACGAGCAGTACTTC | CSVRYSSYEQYF
- | TRBJ2-7 | TRBV6-2/TRBV6-3 | - | TGTGCCAGCAGTTACTCCGTAAAAGGGGACTACGAGCAGTACTTC | CASSYSVKGDYEQYF
- | TRBJ2-3 | TRBV6-2/TRBV6-3 | - | TGTGCCAGCAGTTACCGGGACGATACGCAGTATTTT | CASSYRDDTQYF
- | TRBJ2-7 | TRBV7-2 | few | TGTGCCAGCAGCCCAAACCCCTACGAGCAGTACTTC | CASSPNPYEQYF
- | TRBJ2-3 | TRBV9 | - | TGTGCCAGCAGCGATATCACAGGGCTAGATACGCAGTATTTT | CASSDITGLDTQYF
- | TRBJ2-7 | TRBV20-1 | - | TGCAGTGCCAACCCAGGGGCGGGCTCCTACGAGCAGTACTTC | CSANPGAGSYEQYF
- | TRBJ2-7 | TRBV14 | few | TGTGCCAGCAGCCAAGATTGCCAAGGCCGGGTCTTCAGCTGCGAGCAGTACTTC | CASSQDCQGRVFSCEQYF
TRBD1 | TRBJ2-5 | TRBV11-2 | few | TGTGCCAGCAACCCAGGCCCCAACAGGGGTCGGAGGGAGACCCAGTACTTC | CASNPGPNRGRRETQYF
TRBD1 | TRBJ1-2 | TRBV20-1 | many | TGCAGTGCTAGCGGAGGACAGGCTACTAACTATGGCTACACCTTC | CSASGGQATNYGYTF
- | TRBJ1-6 | TRBV2 | few | TGTGCCAGCAGTGAAGGGAAGAGTTCACCCCTCCACTTT | CASSEGKSSPLHF
- | TRBJ2-3 | TRBV5-1 | - | TGCGCCGGCAGCTTGGATATACAGGGAGAAGGGGATACGCAGTATTTT | CAGSLDIQGEGDTQYF
TRBD1 | TRBJ1-1 | TRBV6-1 | - | TGTGCCAGCAGTGAACCCAGACAGGGGGCTAAACTGGGGGGAGCTTTCTTT | CASSEPRQGAKLGGAFF
TRBD2 | TRBJ2-7 | TRBV5-6 | - | TGTGCCAGCAGCGAGATGGCTAGCGGGGGGTTCACCTACGAGCAGTACTTC | CASSEMASGGFTYEQYF